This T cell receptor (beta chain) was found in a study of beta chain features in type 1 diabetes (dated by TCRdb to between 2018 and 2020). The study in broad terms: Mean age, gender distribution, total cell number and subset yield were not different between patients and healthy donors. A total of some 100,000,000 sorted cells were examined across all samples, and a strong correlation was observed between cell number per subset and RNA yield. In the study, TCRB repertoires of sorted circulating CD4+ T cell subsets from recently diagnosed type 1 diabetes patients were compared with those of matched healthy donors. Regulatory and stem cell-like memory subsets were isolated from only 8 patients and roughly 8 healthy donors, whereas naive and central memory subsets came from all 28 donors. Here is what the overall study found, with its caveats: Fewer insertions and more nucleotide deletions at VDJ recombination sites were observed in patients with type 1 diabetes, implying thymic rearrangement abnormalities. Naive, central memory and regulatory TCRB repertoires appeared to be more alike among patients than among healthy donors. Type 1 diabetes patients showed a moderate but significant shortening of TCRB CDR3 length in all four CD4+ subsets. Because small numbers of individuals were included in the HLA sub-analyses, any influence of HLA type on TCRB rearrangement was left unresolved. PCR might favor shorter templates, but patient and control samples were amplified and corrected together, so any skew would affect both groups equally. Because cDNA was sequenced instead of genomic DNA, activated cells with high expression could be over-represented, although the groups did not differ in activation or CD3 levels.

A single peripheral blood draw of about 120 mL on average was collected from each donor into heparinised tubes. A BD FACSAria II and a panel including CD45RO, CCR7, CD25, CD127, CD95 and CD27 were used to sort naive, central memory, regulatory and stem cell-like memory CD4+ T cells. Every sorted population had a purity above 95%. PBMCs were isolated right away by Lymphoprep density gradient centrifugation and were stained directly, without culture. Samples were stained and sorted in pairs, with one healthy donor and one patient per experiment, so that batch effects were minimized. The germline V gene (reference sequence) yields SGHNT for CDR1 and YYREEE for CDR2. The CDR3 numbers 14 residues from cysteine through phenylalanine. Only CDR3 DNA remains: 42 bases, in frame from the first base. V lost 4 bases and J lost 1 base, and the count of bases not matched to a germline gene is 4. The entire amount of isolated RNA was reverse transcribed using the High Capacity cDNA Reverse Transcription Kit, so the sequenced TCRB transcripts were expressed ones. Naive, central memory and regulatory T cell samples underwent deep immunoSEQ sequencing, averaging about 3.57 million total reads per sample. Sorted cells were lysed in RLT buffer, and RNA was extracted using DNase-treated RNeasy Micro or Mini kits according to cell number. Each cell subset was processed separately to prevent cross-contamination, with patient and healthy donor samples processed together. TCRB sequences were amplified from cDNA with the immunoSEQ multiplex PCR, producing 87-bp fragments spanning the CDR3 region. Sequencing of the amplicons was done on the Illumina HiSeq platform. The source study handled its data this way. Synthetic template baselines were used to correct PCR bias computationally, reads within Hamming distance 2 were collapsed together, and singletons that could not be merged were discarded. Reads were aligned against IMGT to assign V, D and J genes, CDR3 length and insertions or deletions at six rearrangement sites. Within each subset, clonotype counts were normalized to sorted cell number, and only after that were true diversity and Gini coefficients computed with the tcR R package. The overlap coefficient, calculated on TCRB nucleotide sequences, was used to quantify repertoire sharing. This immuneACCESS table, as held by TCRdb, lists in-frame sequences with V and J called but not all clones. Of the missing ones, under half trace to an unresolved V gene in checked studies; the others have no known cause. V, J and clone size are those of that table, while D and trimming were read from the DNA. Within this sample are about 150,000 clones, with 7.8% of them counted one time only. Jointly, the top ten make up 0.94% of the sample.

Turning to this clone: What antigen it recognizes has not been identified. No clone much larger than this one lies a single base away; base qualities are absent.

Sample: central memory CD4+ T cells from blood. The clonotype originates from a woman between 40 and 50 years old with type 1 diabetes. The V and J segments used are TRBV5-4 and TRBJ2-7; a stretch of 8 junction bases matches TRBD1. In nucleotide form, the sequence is TGTGCCAGCAGCCCCGGACAGGGTTCCTACGAGCAGTACTTC. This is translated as CASSPGQGSYEQYF.